This T cell receptor beta chain stems from a study of neurological immune-mediated disorders. This clonotype appeared many times. Because the CDR3's place on the DNA is in doubt, the DNA is left out and the CDR3 is given as listed by TCRdb. TCRdb recomputed calls from the 5' RACE reads with MiXCR, one row per CDR3 protein. The data show about 45,000 distinct CDR3 sequences, roughly 13% seen once. The CDR3 is 13 amino acids long, termini counted. This sample's time point: longitudinal time-point 3. The genes are TRBV12-3 or TRBV12-4 and TRBJ1-2. The sample taken for sequencing was PBMCs. This sequence originates from a young man in good health. CDR3 sequence reads: CASSFGFGSHDTF.